Below, 21 T cell receptor beta chains from the same sample are listed, as sequenced in a study of Tregs in tolerant kidney transplant recipients. Some clones are missing from TCRdb's copy, which holds only in-frame ones; the method was immunoSEQ multiplex PCR. The data contain about 110,000 clones, around 87% of them singletons. This specimen consisted of CD4+ T cells from blood, obtained before the transplant. These receptor sequences come from a human donor who received a combined kidney and bone marrow transplant.

This chain links TRBV2 with TRBJ1-2, with D possibly matching TRBD1 (5 bases). Germline V lookup: CDR1 SNHLY, CDR2 FYNNEI. Trimming left V 0 bases short and J 6 bases short, with 11 bases between. The CDR3 has 14 residues. The CDR3 loop reads CASSEAAGINGYTF. CDR3 coding DNA: TGTGCCAGCAGTGAAGCCGCAGGGATTAATGGCTACACCTTC.

The rearrangement uses TRBV2 and TRBJ2-7; a possible D gene is TRBD2 (5 bases). CDR1 SNHLY and CDR2 FYNNEI come from the germline V gene. Trimming removed 3 bases from V and 4 bases from J, with 13 bases in between. This CDR3 has 14 residues. DNA of the CDR3: TGTGCCAGCAGTGATAACGGGAAGCAGTACGAGCAGTACTTC. Its translation is CASSDNGKQYEQYF.

The genes are TRBV18 and TRBJ1-2; 7 bases are a match to TRBD1. Germline V lookup: CDR1 KGHSH, CDR2 LQKENI. CDR3 length: 15 residues. After removal of 6 bases from V and 0 bases from J, the junction contained 7 bases not matched to a gene. The CDR3 is CASSPSTGSNYGYTF. DNA of the CDR3: TGTGCCAGCTCGCCATCGACAGGGTCTAACTATGGCTACACCTTC.

This clone appeared once. The chain couples TRBV11-3 to TRBJ2-3; TRBD2 matches at 16 bases. With V trimmed by 5 bases and J by 5 bases, 4 bases remained unmatched. Germline V gives CDR1 SGHNT, CDR2 YENEEA. The length of the CDR3 is 16 residues. The CDR3 nucleotides read TGTGCCAGCAGCCCGGGACTAGCGGGGGGGTTAGATACGCAGTATTTT. As protein: CASSPGLAGGLDTQYF.

CDR3 DNA sequence: TGTGCCATCAGTGACGGACAGGGGGCCCCTGGGTACTTC. Encoded protein: CAISDGQGAPGYF. The chain recombines TRBV10-3 with TRBJ2-4; 11 bases line up with TRBD1. Germline V gene sequence: CDR1 ENHRY, CDR2 SYGVKD. The V gene end was trimmed by 3 bases and the J gene end by 15 bases; junction bases not matched to a gene: 7. This CDR3 has 13 amino acids.

The CDR3 protein is CASRTGHYEQYF. In nucleotides, the CDR3 is TGTGCCAGCCGGACAGGGCACTACGAGCAGTACTTC. The rearrangement joins TRBV27 to TRBJ2-7, with 8 bases identical to TRBD1. The ends lost 8 bases at V and 3 bases at J; junction bases unmatched: 3. CDR1 and CDR2 (germline): MNHEY, SMNVEV (reference sequence). The CDR3 spans 12 residues.

The genes are TRBV28 and TRBJ1-1; D is possibly TRBD1 (5 bases). Trimming removed 6 bases at V and 12 bases at J, with 26 bases between. Germline V CDR1 and CDR2: MDHEN, SYDVKM. The length of the CDR3 is 15 residues. CDR3 in amino acids: CASSIPRRGDAGTFF. CDR3 coding DNA: TGTGCCAGCAGCATACCCCGACGGGGCGATGCGGGGACTTTCTTT.

V is TRBV7-9 and J is TRBJ1-2; TRBD1 might be the D (5 bases). The CDR3 consists of 14 residues. Germline V lookup: CDR1 SEHNR, CDR2 FQNEAQ (reference sequence). V was pared by 1 base and J by 4 bases, with 10 bases between. The CDR3 DNA reads as TGTGCCAGCAGCTTAGGGGGCTCCTCCTATGGCTACACCTTC. This codes for CASSLGGSSYGYTF.

The sample holds a few counts of this clone. The chain links TRBV6-1 to TRBJ2-7; D is perhaps TRBD1 (5 bases). Deletions cut 1 base from V and 1 base from J, with 8 bases between. This CDR3 spans 14 amino acids. Germline V gene lookup returns CDR1 MNHNS and CDR2 SASEGT. The CDR3 sequence is CASSEGAGSYEQYF. CDR3 nucleotides: TGTGCCAGCAGTGAAGGGGCAGGGTCCTACGAGCAGTACTTC.

The gene calls are TRBV5-6 and TRBJ2-7; the D gene is possibly TRBD2 (5 bases). Germline V gives CDR1 SGHDT, CDR2 YYEEEE. Trimming removed 4 bases at V and 0 bases at J, with 8 bases between. The CDR3 spans 13 residues. The DNA for the CDR3 is TGTGCCAGCAGCCGGGGAAGCTCCTACGAGCAGTACTTC. Translation gives CASSRGSSYEQYF.

The V gene is TRBV14, the J gene TRBJ1-2, with TRBD1 identical over 7 bases. This CDR3 has 17 amino acids. Germline V CDR1 and CDR2: SGHDN, FVKESK. V was pared by 2 bases and J by 4 bases, with 13 bases of the junction left unmatched. CDR3 in DNA: TGTGCCAGCAGCCAAAGGAGGGGAGACAGGGACCGCTATGGCTACACCTTC. Amino acids: CASSQRRGDRDRYGYTF.

This clone was recorded a few times. This chain links TRBV11-2 with TRBJ2-7; D unresolved. Germline values: CDR1 SGHAT, CDR2 FQNNGV. The V end lost 6 bases, the J end lost 6 bases, and 18 bases lay between the germline ends. The CDR3 sequence is 14 residues long. The CDR3 region has the DNA TGTGCCAGCAGGAAAGACGGAAAGACTCCCGAGCAGTACTTC. It yields the protein CASRKDGKTPEQYF. The full variable domain, in which reference TRBV11-2 and TRBJ2-7 provide the parts outside the CDR3, is EAGVAQSPRYKIIEKRQSVAFWCNPISGHATLYWYQQILGQGPKLLIQFQNNGVVDDSQLPKDRFSAERLKGVDSTLKIQPAKLEDSAVYLCASRKDGKTPEQYFGPGTRLTVT.

The chain employs TRBV6-5 and TRBJ1-5; TRBD1 matches at 8 bases. The CDR3 is 14 amino acids. After removal of 4 bases from V and 6 bases from J, the junction contained 5 bases not matched to a gene. Germline CDR1 and CDR2: MNHEY and SVGAGI. CDR3 nucleotides: TGTGCCAGCAGTTGGACAGGGCAGGGTCAGCCCCAGCATTTT. Translation: CASSWTGQGQPQHF.

V usage is TRBV16 and J usage is TRBJ1-2; 7 bases are a match to TRBD1. Germline loops: CDR1 KGHSY, CDR2 FQNENV. V lost 4 bases, J lost 6 bases, and 2 bases stayed unmatched. This CDR3 is built from 12 residues. CDR3 sequence: CASSPTGNGYTF. As DNA, the CDR3 is TGTGCCAGCAGCCCGACAGGGAATGGCTACACCTTC.

The J gene is TRBJ1-3, the V gene TRBV5-8; 7 bases align to TRBD1. From germline, CDR1 is SGHTS and CDR2 YDEGEE. The trim removed 4 bases at V and 0 bases at J, leaving 7 bases unmatched. The CDR3 has 16 residues. The CDR3 nucleotides are TGTGCCAGCAGCCCCCGGACAGGCTTCTCTGGAAACACCATATATTTT. The encoded protein is CASSPRTGFSGNTIYF.

V gene TRBV4-3 combines with J gene TRBJ2-5, with D possibly TRBD1 on 5 matching bases. This CDR3 is 15 amino acids long. V was pared by 2 bases and J by 5 bases, with 15 bases between. CDR1 and CDR2 (germline): LGHNA, YSLEER. The chain's CDR3 is CASSQRGRVGETQYF. DNA of the CDR3: TGCGCCAGCAGCCAAAGGGGCAGGGTGGGGGAGACCCAGTACTTC.

J is TRBJ1-2 and V is TRBV18; TRBD1 matches 8 bases. Germline trimming cut 3 bases from V and 4 bases from J; bases unmatched to any gene: 7. CDR1 KGHSH and CDR2 LQKENI come from the germline V gene. The CDR3 covers 15 residues. CDR3 residues: CASSPGAGGPYGYTF. DNA for the CDR3: TGTGCCAGCTCACCGGGGGCAGGGGGCCCCTATGGCTACACCTTC.

This clone was recorded once. This rearrangement joins TRBV28 to TRBJ2-7; 8 bases are shared with TRBD1. V gave up 6 bases and J gave up 0 bases; unmatched junction bases: 4. The germline CDR1 and CDR2 sequences are MDHEN and SYDVKM. CDR3 length equals 14 residues. For the CDR3, the DNA is TGTGCCAGCAGCCTCGGACAGGGCTCCTACGAGCAGTACTTC. It yields the protein CASSLGQGSYEQYF. The full variable domain, its missing parts supplied by reference TRBV28 and TRBJ2-7, is DVKVTQSSRYLVKRTGEKVFLECVQDMDHENMFWYRQDPGLGLRLIYFSYDVKMKEKGDIPEGYSVSREKKERFSLILESASTNQTSMYLCASSLGQGSYEQYFGPGTRLTVT.

The chain combines TRBV19 with TRBJ1-6; D possibly corresponds to TRBD1 (5 bases). V lost 5 bases and J lost 7, with 15 bases in between. The CDR3 loop spans 15 amino acids. In germline, CDR1 is LNHDA, CDR2 SQIVND (reference sequence). CDR3 coding DNA: TGTGCCAGTAGTCCAACTCCCAGGGAAAATTCACCCCTCCACTTT. This encodes CASSPTPRENSPLHF.

The chain carries TRBV18 and TRBJ2-7; TRBD2 aligns across 11 bases. This CDR3 contains 14 residues. The germline V gene has CDR1 KGHSH and CDR2 LQKENI. The trim removed 4 bases at V and 1 base at J, leaving 0 bases unmatched. The CDR3 spells CASSLAGGSYEQYF. As DNA, the CDR3 is TGTGCCAGCTCACTAGCGGGAGGGTCCTACGAGCAGTACTTC.

This CDR3 is CASRALRSRGPREQYF. The CDR3 DNA sequence: TGTGCCAGCAGGGCGTTGAGGTCCAGGGGGCCTCGGGAGCAGTACTTC. The rearrangement joins TRBV11-2 to TRBJ2-7; 8 bases line up with TRBD1. This CDR3 is built from 16 residues. CDR1 and CDR2 (germline): SGHAT, FQNNGV. The trim removed 6 bases at V and 7 bases at J, leaving 17 bases unmatched.